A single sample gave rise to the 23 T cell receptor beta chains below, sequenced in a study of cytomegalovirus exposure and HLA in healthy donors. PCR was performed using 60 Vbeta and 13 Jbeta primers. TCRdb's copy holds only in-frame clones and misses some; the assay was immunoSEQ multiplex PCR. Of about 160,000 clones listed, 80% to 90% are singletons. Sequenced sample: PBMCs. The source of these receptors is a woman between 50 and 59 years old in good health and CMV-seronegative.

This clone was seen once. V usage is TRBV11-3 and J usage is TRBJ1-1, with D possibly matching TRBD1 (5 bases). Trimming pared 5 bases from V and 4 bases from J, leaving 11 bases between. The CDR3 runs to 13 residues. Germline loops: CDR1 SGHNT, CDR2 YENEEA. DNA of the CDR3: TGTGCCAGCAGCCCTGGCGGGGGCACTGAAGCTTTCTTT. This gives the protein CASSPGGGTEAFF.

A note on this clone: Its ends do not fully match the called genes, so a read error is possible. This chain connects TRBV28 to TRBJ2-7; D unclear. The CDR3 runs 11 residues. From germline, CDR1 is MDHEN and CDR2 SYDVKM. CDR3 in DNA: TGTGCTAGCAGATCTATTTACGAGCAGTACTTC. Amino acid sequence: CASRSIYEQYF.

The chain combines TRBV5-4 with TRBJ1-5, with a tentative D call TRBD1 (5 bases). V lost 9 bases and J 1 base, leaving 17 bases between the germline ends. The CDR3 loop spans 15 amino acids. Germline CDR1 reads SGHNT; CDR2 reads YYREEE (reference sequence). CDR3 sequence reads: CATSAGGESNQPQHF. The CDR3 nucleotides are TGTGCCACCTCCGCTGGGGGGGAGAGCAATCAGCCCCAGCATTTT.

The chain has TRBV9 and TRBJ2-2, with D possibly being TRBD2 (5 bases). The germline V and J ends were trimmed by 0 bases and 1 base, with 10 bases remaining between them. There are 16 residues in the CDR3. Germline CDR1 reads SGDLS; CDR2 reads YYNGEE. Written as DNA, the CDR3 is TGTGCCAGCAGCGTAGCTGGCGGGCGGAACACCGGGGAGCTGTTTTTT. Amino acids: CASSVAGGRNTGELFF.

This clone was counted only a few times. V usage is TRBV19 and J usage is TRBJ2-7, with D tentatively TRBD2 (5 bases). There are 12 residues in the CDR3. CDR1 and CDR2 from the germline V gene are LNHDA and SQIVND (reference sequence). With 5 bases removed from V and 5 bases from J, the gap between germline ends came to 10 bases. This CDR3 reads CASSPSGNEQYF. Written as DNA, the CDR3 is TGTGCCAGTAGTCCATCGGGGAACGAGCAGTACTTC.

The CDR3 nucleotides are TGTGCCAGCAGTGTTTCGGGGATCAATCAGCCCCAGCATTTT. Translated: CASSVSGINQPQHF. The chain combines TRBV6-1 with TRBJ1-5; D not certain. CDR1 is MNHNS, CDR2 SASEGT, per germline. V gave up 4 bases and J gave up 3 bases, with 10 bases separating them. There are 14 residues in the CDR3.

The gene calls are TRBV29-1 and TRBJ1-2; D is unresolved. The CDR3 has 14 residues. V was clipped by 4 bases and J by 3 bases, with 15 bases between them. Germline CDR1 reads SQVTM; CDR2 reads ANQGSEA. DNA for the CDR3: TGCAGCGTTGCTTTTCCGGGAAAACACTATGGCTACACCTTC. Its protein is CSVAFPGKHYGYTF.

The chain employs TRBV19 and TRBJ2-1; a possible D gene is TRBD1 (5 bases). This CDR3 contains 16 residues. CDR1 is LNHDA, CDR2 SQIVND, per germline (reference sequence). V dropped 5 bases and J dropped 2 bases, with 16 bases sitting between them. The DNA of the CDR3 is TGTGCCAGTAGTGGGTGGGGCCAAGGGCCCTACAATGAGCAGTTCTTC. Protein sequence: CASSGWGQGPYNEQFF.

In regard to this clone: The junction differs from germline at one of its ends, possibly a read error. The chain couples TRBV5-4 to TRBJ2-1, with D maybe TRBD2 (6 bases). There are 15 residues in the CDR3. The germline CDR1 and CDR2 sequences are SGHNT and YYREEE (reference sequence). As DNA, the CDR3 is TGTGCCAGCAGTTTGGAGGGGCGGAGGGCCTATGAGCAGTTCTTC. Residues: CASSLEGRRAYEQFF.

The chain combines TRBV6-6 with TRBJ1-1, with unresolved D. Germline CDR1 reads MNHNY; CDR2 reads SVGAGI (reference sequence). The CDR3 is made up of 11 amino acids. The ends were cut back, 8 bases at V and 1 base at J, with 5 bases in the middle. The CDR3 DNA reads TGTGCCAGCGAGGAGAACACTGAAGCTTTCTTT. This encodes CASEENTEAFF.

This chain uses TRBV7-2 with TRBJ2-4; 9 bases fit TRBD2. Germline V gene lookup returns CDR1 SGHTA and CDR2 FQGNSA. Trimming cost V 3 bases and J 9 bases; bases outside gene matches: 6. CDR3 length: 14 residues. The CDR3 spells CASSLVAGDSIQYF. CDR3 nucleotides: TGTGCCAGCAGCTTGGTAGCGGGAGATTCCATTCAGTACTTC.

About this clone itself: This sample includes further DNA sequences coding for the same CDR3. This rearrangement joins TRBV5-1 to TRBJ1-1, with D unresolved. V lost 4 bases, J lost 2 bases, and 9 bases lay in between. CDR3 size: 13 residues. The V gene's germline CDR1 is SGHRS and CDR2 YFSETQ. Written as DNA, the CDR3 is TGCGCCAGCAGCAGGGAGGGTAACACTGAAGCTTTCTTT. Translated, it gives CASSREGNTEAFF. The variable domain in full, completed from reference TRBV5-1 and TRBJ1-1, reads KAGVTQTPRYLIKTRGQQVTLSCSPISGHRSVSWYQQTPGQGLQFLFEYFSETQRNKGNFPGRFSGRQFSNSRSEMNVSTLELGDSALYLCASSREGNTEAFFGQGTRLTVV.

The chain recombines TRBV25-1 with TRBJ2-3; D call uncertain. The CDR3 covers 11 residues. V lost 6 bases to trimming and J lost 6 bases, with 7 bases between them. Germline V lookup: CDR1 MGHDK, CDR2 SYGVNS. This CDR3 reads CASSLSDTQYF. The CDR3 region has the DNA TGTGCCAGCAGCTTATCCGATACGCAGTATTTT.

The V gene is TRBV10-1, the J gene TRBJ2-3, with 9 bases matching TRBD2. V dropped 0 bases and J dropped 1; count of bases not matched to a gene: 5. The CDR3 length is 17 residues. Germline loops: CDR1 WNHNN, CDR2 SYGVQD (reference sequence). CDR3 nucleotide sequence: TGCGCCAGCAGTGAGTCCCGACTAGCGGCTTGCACAGATACGCAGTATTTT. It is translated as CASSESRLAACTDTQYF.

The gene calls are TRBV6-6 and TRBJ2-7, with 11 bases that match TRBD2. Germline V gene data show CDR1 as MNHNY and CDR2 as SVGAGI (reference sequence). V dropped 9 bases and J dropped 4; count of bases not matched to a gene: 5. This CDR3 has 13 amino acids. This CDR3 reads CASFTSGSYEQYF. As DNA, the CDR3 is TGTGCCAGTTTTACTAGCGGGAGTTACGAGCAGTACTTC.

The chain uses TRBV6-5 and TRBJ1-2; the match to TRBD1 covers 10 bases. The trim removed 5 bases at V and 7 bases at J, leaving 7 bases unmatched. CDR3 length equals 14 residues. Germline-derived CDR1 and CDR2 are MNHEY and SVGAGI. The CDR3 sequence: CASSGDRGFRGYTF. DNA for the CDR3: TGTGCCAGCAGTGGGGACAGGGGATTCCGTGGCTACACCTTC.

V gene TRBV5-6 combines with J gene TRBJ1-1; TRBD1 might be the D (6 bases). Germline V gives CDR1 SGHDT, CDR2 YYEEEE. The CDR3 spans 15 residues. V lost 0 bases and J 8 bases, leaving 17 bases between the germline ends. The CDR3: CASSLAGQPYSEAFF. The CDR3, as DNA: TGTGCCAGCAGCTTGGCAGGACAGCCCTATTCCGAAGCTTTCTTT. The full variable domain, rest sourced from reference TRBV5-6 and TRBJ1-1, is DAGVTQSPTHLIKTRGQQVTLRCSPKSGHDTVSWYQQALGQGPQFIFQYYEEEERQRGNFPDRFSGHQFPNYSSELNVNALLLGDSALYLCASSLAGQPYSEAFFGQGTRLTVV.

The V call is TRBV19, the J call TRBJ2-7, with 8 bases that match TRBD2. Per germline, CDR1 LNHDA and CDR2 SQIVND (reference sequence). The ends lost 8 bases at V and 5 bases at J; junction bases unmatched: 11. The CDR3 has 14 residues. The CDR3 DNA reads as TGTGCCAGTGGCGACGGGGGGGCCAAAGACGAGCAGTACTTC. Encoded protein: CASGDGGAKDEQYF.

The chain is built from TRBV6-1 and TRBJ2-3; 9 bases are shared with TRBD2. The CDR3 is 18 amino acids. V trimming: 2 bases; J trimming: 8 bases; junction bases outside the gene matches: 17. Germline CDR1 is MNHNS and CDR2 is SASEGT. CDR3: CASSERQMYAGGLSTQYF. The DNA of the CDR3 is TGTGCCAGCAGTGAAAGGCAGATGTACGCGGGAGGGCTGAGTACGCAGTATTTT.

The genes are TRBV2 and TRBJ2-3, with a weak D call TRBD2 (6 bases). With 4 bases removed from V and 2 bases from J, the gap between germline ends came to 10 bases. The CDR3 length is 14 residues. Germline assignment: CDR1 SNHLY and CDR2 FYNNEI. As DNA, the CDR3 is TGTGCCAGCAGTGCGCCGGGAGTCACAGATACGCAGTATTTT. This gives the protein CASSAPGVTDTQYF. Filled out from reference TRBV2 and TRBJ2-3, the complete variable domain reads EPEVTQTPSHQVTQMGQEVILRCVPISNHLYFYWYRQILGQKVEFLVSFYNNEISEKSEIFDDQFSVERPDGSNFTLKIRSTKLEDSAMYFCASSAPGVTDTQYFGPGTRLTVL.

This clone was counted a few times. The CDR3 DNA reads as TGTGCCAGCAGTTCCTTCACTACTGGCTACACCTTC. Translated: CASSSFTTGYTF. This chain links TRBV6-6 with TRBJ1-2, with unresolved D. The ends were cut back, 4 bases at V and 7 bases at J, with 10 bases in the middle. The CDR3 consists of 12 residues. Germline CDR1 and CDR2: MNHNY and SVGAGI (reference sequence).

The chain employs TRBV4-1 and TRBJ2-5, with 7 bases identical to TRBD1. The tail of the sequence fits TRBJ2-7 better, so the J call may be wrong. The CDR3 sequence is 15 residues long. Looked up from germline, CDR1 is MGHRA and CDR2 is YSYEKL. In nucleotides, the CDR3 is TGCGCCAGCAGCCAAGTACGGGACAGCCCCTACGAGCAGTACTTC. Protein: CASSQVRDSPYEQYF.

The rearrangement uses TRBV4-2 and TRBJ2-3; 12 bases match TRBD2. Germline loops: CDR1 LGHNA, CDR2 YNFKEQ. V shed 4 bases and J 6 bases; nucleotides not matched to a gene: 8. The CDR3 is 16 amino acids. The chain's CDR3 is CASSPGLAGGFDTQYF. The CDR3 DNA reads TGTGCCAGCAGCCCGGGACTAGCGGGTGGCTTTGATACGCAGTATTTT.